This T cell receptor (beta chain) stems from a study of somatic mutations in cytotoxic T cells in rheumatoid arthritis. In the study overall: Including V beta1+ cells that were sequenced for TCRB, some T-cell populations stained with V beta antibodies were flow-sorted at nearly 100% purity.

This CDR3 spans 15 amino acids. The germline CDR1 and CDR2 sequences are SNHLY and FYNNEI. V dropped 4 bases and J dropped 4; count of bases not matched to a gene: 3. Sequencing used immunoSEQ multiplex PCR; TCRdb keeps in-frame clones, though not all of them. The sample lists 7,000 to 9,500 clones, about nine tenths occurring once. The clonotype was recovered from a man aged 35 to 55 with rheumatoid arthritis. J is TRBJ2-1 and V is TRBV2; 11 positions agree with TRBD1. What was sequenced was CD8+ T cells sorted from blood. The CDR3 DNA sequence: TGTGCCAGCAGTGGGGGACAGGGGGGATACAATGAGCAGTTCTTC. Translating it yields CASSGGQGGYNEQFF.